This T cell receptor beta chain was sequenced during a study of T cell responses to AZD1222 COVID-19 vaccine. Study-level results: Nearly half of unique spike-specific TCRs reportedly avoided B.1.351 and B.1.1.7 mutated regions.

Comments on this clone: Its antigen is not known.

Here immunoSEQ multiplex PCR was the method, and the copy in TCRdb shows in-frame clones only, minus some. The table shows about 100,000 clones, with 80% to 95% occurring only once. Trimming removed 5 bases from V and 5 bases from J, with 19 bases in between. This CDR3 is built from 15 residues. Germline assignment: CDR1 SGHRS and CDR2 YFSETQ. The TCR was taken from an adult in good health. The rearrangement uses TRBV5-1 and TRBJ2-5, with a tentative D call TRBD2 (6 bases). This specimen consisted of peripheral blood, obtained on day 0 of AZD1222 vaccination. The chain's CDR3 is CASRQRRDSRETQYF. CDR3 DNA: TGCGCCAGCAGGCAGAGGAGGGATTCGCGGGAGACCCAGTACTTC.